The clone carrying this T cell receptor beta chain was recorded many times. Its target is unknown. The CDR3 runs to 15 residues. Germline trimming cut 6 bases from V and 2 bases from J; bases unmatched to any gene: 9. CDR1 and CDR2 (germline): SGHRS, YFSETQ. The data derive from a study of post-analysis software for immune sequencing data. On the study more broadly: Relapsing-remitting, secondary progressive and progressive-relapsing multiple sclerosis courses were included.

The TCR beta cDNA libraries contained unique molecular identifiers. The yield from approximately 1 to 10 million T cells was roughly 500,000 cDNA molecules in total. A single record per CDR3 protein comes from TCRdb applying MiXCR to the PCR reads. Of hundreds of thousands of distinct CDR3 sequences listed, 25% to 30% were seen once; the top ten hold around 0.55%. Overall study results and limits: In multiple sclerosis, normalized Chao1 diversity was significantly below that of controls. Controls showed lower frequencies than patients for several TRBV segments, and TRBV5-6, TRBV5-1 and TRBV20-1 were among these.

The sequenced sample consisted of blood. This chain connects TRBV5-1 to TRBJ2-3; 7 bases match TRBD2. This TCR was sampled from a girl aged 5-17 years with multiple sclerosis. CDR3 in DNA: TGCGCCAGCACCCGGCGGGAGACGGACACAGATACGCAGTATTTT. It specifies CASTRRETDTDTQYF.